The sequence of this TCR beta chain was determined in a study of neurological immune-mediated disorders. The time point: longitudinal time-point 3. The ends lost 2 bases at V and 4 bases at J; junction bases unmatched: 7. This CDR3 comprises 16 residues. Germline CDR1 reads SGHTA; CDR2 reads FQGTGA. TCRdb itself ran the 5' RACE reads through MiXCR, one entry per CDR3 protein. Altogether around 49,000 distinct CDR3 sequences are present, roughly 13% being singletons, with the ten largest covering around 9%. The chain carries TRBV7-3 and TRBJ2-5; 10 bases are shared with TRBD1. The clonotype comes from a male donor with HTLV-1-associated myelopathy (HAM/TSP). Sequenced input: PBMCs. CDR3 loop: CASSLSRDRGGETQYF. The CDR3 DNA sequence: TGTGCCAGCAGCTTATCGCGGGACAGGGGTGGAGAGACCCAGTACTTC.